This TCR beta chain is from a study of PD-1 blockade in mismatch repair-deficient tumors. Across the study: All were previously treated, progressing patients with some twelve mismatch repair-deficient cancer types.

Study findings and constraints: After pembrolizumab, tumor-resident clones rose rapidly, then generally contracted before radiologic responses.

Mismatch repair deficiency was confirmed in all patients, by PCR or immunohistochemistry. Germline V gives CDR1 MNHNS, CDR2 SASEGT. The CDR3 contains 13 residues. V lost 8 bases and J lost 5, with 12 bases in between. Comment on this clone: The antigen is not known.

The table came from immunoSEQ multiplex PCR; TCRdb's copy has only in-frame clones and leaves some out. The repertoire holds 70,000 to 90,000 clones, roughly 80% seen once, with roughly 6% in the top ten. The specimen comprised peripheral blood, sampled 44 weeks after starting pembrolizumab. The V and J genes are TRBV6-1 and TRBJ1-4; D remains ambiguous. This clonotype was obtained from an adult with mismatch repair-deficient cancer. Written as DNA, the CDR3 is TGTGCCAGCGGGAAAGGACGGAATGAAAAACTGTTTTTT. Translated: CASGKGRNEKLFF.